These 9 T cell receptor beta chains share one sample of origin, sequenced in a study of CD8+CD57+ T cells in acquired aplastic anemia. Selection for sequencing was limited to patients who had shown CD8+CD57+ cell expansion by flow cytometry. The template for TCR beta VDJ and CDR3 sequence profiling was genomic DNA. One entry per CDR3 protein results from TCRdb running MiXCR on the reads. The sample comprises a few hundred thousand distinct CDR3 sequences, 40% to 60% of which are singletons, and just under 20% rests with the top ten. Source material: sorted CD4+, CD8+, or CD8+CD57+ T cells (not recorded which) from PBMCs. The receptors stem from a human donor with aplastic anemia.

CDR3 sequence: CATSGQGVPGELFF. In DNA form, the CDR3 reads TGTGCCACCAGTGGACAGGGGGTTCCCGGGGAGCTGTTTTTT. The chain is built from TRBV24-1 and TRBJ2-2; 9 bases match TRBD1. Germline V gene sequence: CDR1 KGHDR, CDR2 SFDVKD. The V gene end was trimmed by 5 bases and the J gene end by 6 bases; junction bases not matched to a gene: 3. The CDR3 consists of 14 residues.

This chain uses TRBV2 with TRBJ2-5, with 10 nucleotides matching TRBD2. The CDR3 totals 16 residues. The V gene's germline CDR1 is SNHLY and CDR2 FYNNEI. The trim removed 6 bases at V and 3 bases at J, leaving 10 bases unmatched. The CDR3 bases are TGTGCCAGCAGCCGGCTGGCCAGCGGGGGGGAAGAGACCCAGTACTTC. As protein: CASSRLASGGEETQYF. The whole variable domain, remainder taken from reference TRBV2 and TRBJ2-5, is EPEVTQTPSHQVTQMGQEVILRCVPISNHLYFYWYRQILGQKVEFLVSFYNNEISEKSEIFDDQFSVERPDGSNFTLKIRSTKLEDSAMYFCASSRLASGGEETQYFGPGTRLLVL.

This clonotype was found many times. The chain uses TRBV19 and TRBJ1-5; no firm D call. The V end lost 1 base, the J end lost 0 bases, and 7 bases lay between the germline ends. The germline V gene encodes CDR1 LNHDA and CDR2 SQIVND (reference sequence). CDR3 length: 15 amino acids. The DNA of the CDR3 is TGTGCCAGTAGTATAGTTGAGGATAGCAATCAGCCCCAGCATTTT. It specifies CASSIVEDSNQPQHF.

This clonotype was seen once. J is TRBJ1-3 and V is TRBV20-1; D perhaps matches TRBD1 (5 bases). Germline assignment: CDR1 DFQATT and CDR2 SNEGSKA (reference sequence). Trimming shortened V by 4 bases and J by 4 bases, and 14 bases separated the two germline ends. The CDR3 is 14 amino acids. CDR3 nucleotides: TGCAGTGCTACACCGGGACGGGCGGGAAACACCATATATTTT. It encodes CSATPGRAGNTIYF.

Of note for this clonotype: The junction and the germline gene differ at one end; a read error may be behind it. CDR3 in amino acids: CASSKLAGGGNQPQHF. CDR3 nucleotides: TGCGCCAGCAGCAAACTAGCGGGGGGCGGCAATCAGCCCCAGCATTTT. The genes are TRBV5-4 and TRBJ1-5; possible D gene TRBD1, 6 bases. This CDR3 region has 16 residues. CDR1 SGHNT and CDR2 YYREEE come from the germline V gene (reference sequence).

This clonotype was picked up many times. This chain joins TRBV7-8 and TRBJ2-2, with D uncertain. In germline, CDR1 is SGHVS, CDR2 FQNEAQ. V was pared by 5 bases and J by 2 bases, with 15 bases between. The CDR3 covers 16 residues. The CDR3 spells CASSSLGSRNTGELFF. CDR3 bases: TGTGCCAGCAGCAGCCTGGGCAGTCGAAACACCGGGGAGCTGTTTTTT.

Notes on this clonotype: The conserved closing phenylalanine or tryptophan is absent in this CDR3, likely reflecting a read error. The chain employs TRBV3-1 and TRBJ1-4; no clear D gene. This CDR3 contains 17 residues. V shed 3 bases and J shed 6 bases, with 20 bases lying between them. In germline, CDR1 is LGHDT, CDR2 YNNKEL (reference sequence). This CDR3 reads CASSQELVGHGDEKLFL. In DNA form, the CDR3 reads TGTGCCAGCAGCCAGGAGCTCGTTGGGCACGGCGATGAAAAACTGTTTCTT.

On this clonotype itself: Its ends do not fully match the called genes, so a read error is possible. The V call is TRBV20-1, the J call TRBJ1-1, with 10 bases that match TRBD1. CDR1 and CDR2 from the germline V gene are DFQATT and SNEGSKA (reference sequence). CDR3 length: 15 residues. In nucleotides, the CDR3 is TGCAGTGCTAGAAACCCGGGACAGGGGCACACGGAAGCTTTCTTT. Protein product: CSARNPGQGHTEAFF.

The CDR3 sequence: CSASQGRSNSPLHF. CDR3 sequence (DNA): TGCAGTGCTAGTCAGGGGAGGAGTAATTCACCCCTCCACTTT. V and J are TRBV20-1 and TRBJ1-1, with D possibly TRBD1 on 6 matching bases. The end of the DNA fits TRBJ1-6 better, so the J call may be wrong. The CDR3 has 14 residues. Germline V gene lookup returns CDR1 DFQATT and CDR2 SNEGSKA (reference sequence).